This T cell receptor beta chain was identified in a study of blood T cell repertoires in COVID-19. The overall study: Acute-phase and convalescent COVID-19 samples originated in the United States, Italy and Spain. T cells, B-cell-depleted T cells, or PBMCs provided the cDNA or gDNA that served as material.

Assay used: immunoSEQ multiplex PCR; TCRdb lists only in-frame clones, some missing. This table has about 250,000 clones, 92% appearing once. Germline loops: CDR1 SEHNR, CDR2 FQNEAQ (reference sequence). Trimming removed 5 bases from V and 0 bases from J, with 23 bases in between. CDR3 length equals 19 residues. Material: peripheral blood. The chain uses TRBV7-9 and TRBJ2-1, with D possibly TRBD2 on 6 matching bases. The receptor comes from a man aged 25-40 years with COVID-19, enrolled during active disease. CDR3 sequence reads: CASSTAVFGGASSYNEQFF. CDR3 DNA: TGTGCCAGCAGCACAGCTGTTTTCGGAGGGGCCAGCTCCTACAATGAGCAGTTCTTC.